Sequencing of this T cell receptor (beta chain) was carried out in a study of blood T cell repertoires in COVID-19. TCRdb keeps only in-frame clones here, not all; method: immunoSEQ multiplex PCR. The table includes about 210,000 clones, 89% detected once. The CDR3 contains 15 residues. Germline CDR1 reads KGHDR; CDR2 reads SFDVKD. V was pared by 6 bases and J by 4 bases, with 17 bases between. The chain joins TRBV24-1 to TRBJ1-2; tentative D call: TRBD1 (6 bases). The source material was peripheral blood. The TCR comes from a woman aged 35 to 49 with acute or convalescent COVID-19. The CDR3 DNA reads as TGTGCCACCAGTAAAGGGGAGGGGGGCCTCTATGGCTACACCTTC. The encoded protein is CATSKGEGGLYGYTF.